One and the same sample provided the 26 T cell receptor beta chains below, sequenced in a study of Ad26.COV2.S vaccination and SARS-CoV-2 variants. The data were produced by immunoSEQ multiplex PCR, yet TCRdb's version contains in-frame clones alone and is incomplete. The table has approximately 300,000 clones, roughly 84% seen once; the top ten hold under 2%. Documented treatment: roughly 20 received Ad26.COV2.S at low or high dose, single or two shots; about five received placebo; per-sample allocation not given. The investigators took samples on day 63 after the first vaccine or placebo injection. Specimen: peripheral blood, collected in a trial of Ad26.COV2.S vaccine versus placebo. Receptors originate from a person between 18 and 65 years old who received the Ad26.COV2.S COVID-19 vaccine or a placebo.

The chain combines TRBV7-2 with TRBJ1-5, with a possible D match to TRBD1 (5 bases). CDR1 and CDR2 (germline): SGHTA, FQGNSA. The CDR3 runs 15 residues. Trimming removed 2 bases at V and 0 bases at J, with 8 bases between. The CDR3 reads CASSLLGTSNQPQHF. The CDR3 nucleotides read TGTGCCAGCAGCTTACTGGGGACTAGCAATCAGCCCCAGCATTTT.

This clone was picked up one time. The rearrangement links TRBV5-1 to TRBJ1-4; maybe TRBD1 (6 bases). The CDR3 extends over 14 amino acids. V gave up 2 bases and J gave up 7 bases, with 12 bases separating them. The germline CDR1 and CDR2 sequences are SGHRS and YFSETQ. The CDR3 loop reads CASSLFQGSEKLFF. The CDR3 DNA reads TGCGCCAGCAGCTTATTTCAGGGGAGTGAAAAACTGTTTTTT.

V usage is TRBV19 and J usage is TRBJ2-1; D is perhaps TRBD2 (7 bases). This CDR3 has 14 amino acids. V dropped 5 bases and J dropped 3 bases, with 11 bases sitting between them. Germline CDR1 reads LNHDA; CDR2 reads SQIVND (reference sequence). The CDR3 spells CASSGGGDYNEQFF. The CDR3 DNA reads as TGTGCCAGTAGTGGGGGGGGCGACTACAATGAGCAGTTCTTC.

The chain recombines TRBV30 with TRBJ1-3; no clear D gene. Germline assignment: CDR1 GTSNPN and CDR2 SVGIG (reference sequence). V gave up 4 bases and J gave up 4 bases, with 8 bases separating them. This CDR3 is built from 12 residues. The CDR3 coding sequence is TGTGCCTGGATTGGATCCGGAAACACCATATATTTT. Its translation: CAWIGSGNTIYF.

The CDR3 nucleotides are TGTGCCAGCAGCTCCTCCGGGACAGGGAACTACGAGCAGTACTTC. Translating gives CASSSSGTGNYEQYF. This sequence joins TRBV5-6 and TRBJ2-7; 9 bases match TRBD1. Per germline, CDR1 SGHDT and CDR2 YYEEEE. The V segment lost 3 bases and the J segment 3 bases; nucleotides outside the gene matches: 7. The CDR3 contains 15 residues.

The V gene is TRBV5-1, the J gene TRBJ2-3; D call uncertain. V was cut by 6 bases and J by 8 bases, with 16 bases left in between. CDR1 and CDR2 (germline): SGHRS, YFSETQ. The CDR3 has 13 residues. The CDR3 sequence is CASNYGPSGTQYF. The CDR3 nucleotides read TGCGCCAGCAACTACGGACCATCAGGTACGCAGTATTTT.

The chain is built from TRBV6-5 and TRBJ1-6; the D is unclear. The V gene's germline CDR1 is MNHEY and CDR2 SVGAGI. The CDR3 length is 15 residues. V was shortened by 0 bases and J by 5 bases, with 8 bases between the two germline ends. This CDR3 is CASSYSWENNSPLHF. The DNA for the CDR3 is TGTGCCAGCAGTTACTCTTGGGAGAATAATTCACCCCTCCACTTT.

The chain joins TRBV7-2 to TRBJ1-5; TRBD1 agrees at 9 bases. The length of the CDR3 is 15 residues. Germline values: CDR1 SGHTA, CDR2 FQGNSA. With V trimmed by 4 bases and J by 6 bases, 7 bases remained unmatched. The DNA for the CDR3 is TGTGCCAGCAGCTCATCGGACAGGGGTTTTCAGCCCCAGCATTTT. Translating it yields CASSSSDRGFQPQHF.

The genes are TRBV11-2 and TRBJ1-2; tentatively, D is TRBD1 (6 bases). Germline CDR1 and CDR2: SGHAT and FQNNGV. V lost 1 base and J 10 bases, leaving 16 bases between the germline ends. The CDR3 covers 14 residues. CDR3 nucleotides: TGTGCCAGCAGCTTAGGAACAGGGATTAGCGACTACACCTTC. Its translation is CASSLGTGISDYTF. Filled out from reference TRBV11-2 and TRBJ1-2, the complete variable domain reads EAGVAQSPRYKIIEKRQSVAFWCNPISGHATLYWYQQILGQGPKLLIQFQNNGVVDDSQLPKDRFSAERLKGVDSTLKIQPAKLEDSAVYLCASSLGTGISDYTFGSGTRLTVV.

The rearrangement uses TRBV4-3 and TRBJ2-3; 8 bases fit TRBD2. This CDR3 contains 15 residues. Germline values: CDR1 LGHNA, CDR2 YSLEER. The V and J ends lost 4 bases and 4 bases, in that order; junction bases with no gene match: 7. In nucleotides, the CDR3 is TGCGCCAGCAGCCCTCGGGGGGGCCTTGCAGATACGCAGTATTTT. This sequence encodes CASSPRGGLADTQYF.

The chain links TRBV6-5 to TRBJ1-6; D unresolved. V lost 9 bases and J lost 7, with 13 bases in between. Germline V gene sequence: CDR1 MNHEY, CDR2 SVGAGI. The CDR3 totals 13 residues. The DNA of the CDR3 is TGTGCCAGTTGTGCGGCAGACAATTCACCCCTCCACTTT. Translation gives CASCAADNSPLHF.

This clone was recorded only once. The chain combines TRBV2 with TRBJ1-1; no definite D call. Germline CDR1 is SNHLY and CDR2 is FYNNEI. The CDR3 extends over 13 amino acids. With 4 bases removed from V and 2 bases from J, the gap between germline ends came to 8 bases. The CDR3: CASSVVSNTEAFF. The CDR3 nucleotides are TGTGCCAGCAGTGTCGTTTCTAACACTGAAGCTTTCTTT. Full variable domain (remainder filled in from reference TRBV2 and TRBJ1-1): EPEVTQTPSHQVTQMGQEVILRCVPISNHLYFYWYRQILGQKVEFLVSFYNNEISEKSEIFDDQFSVERPDGSNFTLKIRSTKLEDSAMYFCASSVVSNTEAFFGQGTRLTVV.

This clone was seen only a few times. Here the CDR3 reads CASSPRTGPGELFF. CDR3 in DNA: TGTGCCAGCAGCCCACGTACAGGGCCCGGGGAGCTGTTTTTT. The chain couples TRBV9 to TRBJ2-2; D is perhaps TRBD1 (6 bases). Germline CDR1 SGDLS, CDR2 YYNGEE. V was cut by 4 bases and J by 6 bases, with 13 bases left in between. The CDR3 has 14 residues.

The DNA for the CDR3 is TGTGCCAGCAGTGAACAGGAGAACACTGAAGCTTTCTTT. Amino acids: CASSEQENTEAFF. The rearrangement links TRBV2 to TRBJ1-1; D is unclear. Trimming stripped 2 bases from V and 1 base from J, with 5 bases between. The CDR3 is 13 residues long. CDR1 and CDR2 from the germline V gene are SNHLY and FYNNEI.

The CDR3 region is CASSSHIPGQGRVLYYNEQFF. CDR3 sequence (DNA): TGTGCCAGCAGTTCACACATACCGGGACAGGGACGAGTACTATACTACAATGAGCAGTTCTTC. The chain carries TRBV27 and TRBJ2-1, with 9 bases matching TRBD1. After removal of 4 bases from V and 3 bases from J, the junction contained 22 bases not matched to a gene. The germline CDR1 and CDR2 sequences are MNHEY and SMNVEV (reference sequence). This CDR3 has 21 amino acids.

The chain joins TRBV9 to TRBJ1-2; TRBD1 matches at 8 bases. V lost 4 bases and J lost 4; bases outside the gene matches: 9. This CDR3 has 15 amino acids. Germline values: CDR1 SGDLS, CDR2 YYNGEE. CDR3 sequence reads: CASSLRQGITYGYTF. DNA of the CDR3: TGTGCCAGCAGCCTCCGACAGGGGATCACCTATGGCTACACCTTC.

This chain links TRBV11-1 with TRBJ2-3; D is undetermined. Looked up from germline, CDR1 is SGHAT and CDR2 is FQDESV (reference sequence). CDR3 length equals 16 residues. V was shortened by 1 base and J by 0 bases, with 11 bases between the two germline ends. The CDR3 coding sequence is TGTGCCAGCAGCTTAGGAAGGGCGATGAGCACAGATACGCAGTATTTT. Translated: CASSLGRAMSTDTQYF.

This clone has just a few counts. This sequence joins TRBV6-2 or TRBV6-3 and TRBJ2-1; TRBD1 matches 8 bases. J lost 6 bases, V lost 3 bases, and 16 bases had no gene match. There are 18 residues in the CDR3. Looked up from germline, CDR1 is MNHEY and CDR2 is SVGEGT. The CDR3 region has the DNA TGTGCCAGCAGTTATGCATTGTATACGGACAGGGACTTCAATGAGCAGTTCTTC. Protein product: CASSYALYTDRDFNEQFF.

In its sample, this clone was seen once. Other DNA sequences from this sample encode an identical CDR3 as well. The chain employs TRBV20-1 and TRBJ2-3; possible D gene TRBD1, 5 bases. The CDR3 extends over 11 amino acids. Germline V gives CDR1 DFQATT, CDR2 SNEGSKA (reference sequence). V lost 6 bases, J lost 3 bases, and 7 bases lay in between. The CDR3 sequence: CSARGTDTQYF. The CDR3, as DNA: TGCAGTGCAAGGGGAACAGATACGCAGTATTTT.

V gene TRBV6-1 combines with J gene TRBJ1-2; TRBD1 might be the D (5 bases). This CDR3 spans 16 amino acids. CDR1 MNHNS and CDR2 SASEGT come from the germline V gene. Trimming took off 4 bases at V and 7 bases at J, with 22 bases between the two ends. The CDR3 protein is CASSAKVGAPRAGYTF. As DNA, the CDR3 is TGTGCCAGCAGTGCCAAAGTAGGGGCACCCCGGGCTGGCTACACCTTC.

The chain carries TRBV10-3 and TRBJ2-7, with a possible D match to TRBD1 (6 bases). Looked up from germline, CDR1 is ENHRY and CDR2 is SYGVKD. The CDR3 has 13 amino acids. Trimming removed 6 bases from V and 5 bases from J, with 14 bases in between. CDR3 in DNA: TGTGCCATCAGGGAGGACAGTTCGAACGAGCAGTACTTC. The encoded protein is CAIREDSSNEQYF.

The gene calls are TRBV3-1 (or the pseudogene TRBV3-2) and TRBJ1-1, with D perhaps TRBD1 (5 bases). CDR3 length: 17 amino acids. Germline V gives CDR1 LGHDT, CDR2 YNNKEL (reference sequence). V was shortened by 0 bases and J by 1 base, with 15 bases between the two germline ends. In nucleotides, the CDR3 is TGTGCCAGCAGCCAAGATCGGGGGGTTGGTGGGAACACTGAAGCTTTCTTT. Translating gives CASSQDRGVGGNTEAFF.

The chain recombines TRBV19 with TRBJ2-1; unclear D gene. V dropped 3 bases and J dropped 5 bases, with 17 bases sitting between them. CDR1 LNHDA and CDR2 SQIVND come from the germline V gene (reference sequence). The CDR3 has 16 residues. In nucleotides, the CDR3 is TGTGCCAGTAGTATCACGGACCTCCGCATCGACAATGAGCAGTTCTTC. Translated, it gives CASSITDLRIDNEQFF. Using reference TRBV19 and TRBJ2-1 for the parts outside the CDR3, the full variable domain is DGGITQSPKYLFRKEGQNVTLSCEQNLNHDAMYWYRQDPGQGLRLIYYSQIVNDFQKGDIAEGYSVSREKKESFPLTVTSAQKNPTAFYLCASSITDLRIDNEQFFGPGTRLTVL.

The chain couples TRBV4-3 to TRBJ1-1, with D maybe TRBD1 (5 bases). Germline lookup yields CDR1 LGHNA and CDR2 YSLEER. The CDR3 sequence is 13 residues long. The germline V and J ends were trimmed by 0 bases and 9 bases, with 11 bases remaining between them. Written as DNA, the CDR3 is TGCGCCAGCAGCCAAGAGGTTGCAGGGCAAGCTTTCTTT. It encodes CASSQEVAGQAFF.

The V and J genes are TRBV19 and TRBJ1-5; TRBD1 aligns across 7 bases. The CDR3 runs 16 residues. The germline gives CDR1 LNHDA, CDR2 SQIVND (reference sequence). J lost 4 bases, V lost 6 bases, and 12 bases had no gene match. CDR3 protein: CASRYTGASRNQPQHF. The CDR3 DNA sequence: TGTGCCAGTAGGTATACAGGGGCTTCAAGGAATCAGCCCCAGCATTTT.

The chain has TRBV7-6 and TRBJ2-7, with a tentative D call TRBD2 (5 bases). Germline lookup yields CDR1 SGHVS and CDR2 FNYEAQ. V was clipped by 1 base and J by 0 bases, with 13 bases between them. The CDR3 sequence is 16 residues long. CDR3 in DNA: TGTGCCAGCAGCTTAGAGGGCGGGTTAAGCTCCTACGAGCAGTACTTC. It specifies CASSLEGGLSSYEQYF.